Here is one T cell receptor (beta chain) with its context. Authors' analysis steps: Nucleated cell number was recorded as an estimate derived from reference gene primer amplification. The assay was immunoSEQ multiplex PCR, and TCRdb's table has in-frame clones only and misses some. V and J calls and clone size are given by that table; D and trimming were obtained from the DNA. This sample has 240,000 or so clones, with 70% to 85% found just once. The sample comes from a study of blood T cell repertoires in COVID-19. For the study at large: The United States, Italy and Spain were the sources of the acute and convalescent COVID-19 samples. T cells, B-cell-depleted T cells, or PBMCs supplied cDNA or gDNA.

Germline lookup yields CDR1 SGHTA and CDR2 FQGNSA. CDR3 length: 14 amino acids. Trimming left V 2 bases short and J 0 bases short, with 8 bases between. The clonotype comes from a woman older than 75 with acute or convalescent COVID-19. The specimen sequenced was peripheral blood. The V call is TRBV7-2, the J call TRBJ2-7; D gene ambiguous. Here the CDR3 DNA reads TGTGCCAGCAGCTTACAGGAAGCCTCCTACGAGCAGTACTTC. Amino acid sequence: CASSLQEASYEQYF.